These 3 T cell receptor beta chains share one sample of origin, sequenced in a study of blood T cell repertoires in COVID-19. Some clones are missing from TCRdb's copy, which holds only in-frame ones; the method was immunoSEQ multiplex PCR. The sample contains a few hundred thousand clones, around 89% of which appear only once. The sequencing sample was made of peripheral blood. The receptors derive from a man in his sixties who had recovered from COVID-19.

CDR3 DNA sequence: TGTGCCAGCAGCCCGGCTGGGGCCAACGTCCTGACTTTC. This encodes CASSPAGANVLTF. The chain uses TRBV7-9 and TRBJ2-6, with D uncertain. Germline assignment: CDR1 SEHNR and CDR2 FQNEAQ (reference sequence). This CDR3 region has 13 residues. The V gene lost 5 bases and the J gene lost 2 bases, with 4 bases spanning the gap.

This clone appeared a single time. The gene calls are TRBV6-5 and TRBJ1-1, with D perhaps matching TRBD1 (6 bases). Germline V gene data show CDR1 as MNHEY and CDR2 as SVGAGI. Deletions cut 2 bases from V and 5 bases from J, with 18 bases between. The CDR3 spans 16 residues. Here the CDR3 DNA reads TGTGCCAGCAGTTACGGCTACGGGGGGGCGGGAACTGAAGCTTTCTTT. This encodes CASSYGYGGAGTEAFF.

The rearrangement joins TRBV5-1 to TRBJ2-7; tentative D call: TRBD1 (5 bases). With 0 bases removed from V and 4 bases from J, the gap between germline ends came to 8 bases. Germline CDR1 is SGHRS and CDR2 is YFSETQ. The length of the CDR3 is 13 residues. This CDR3 is CASSLDQGYEQYF. The CDR3, as DNA: TGCGCCAGCAGCTTGGATCAGGGTTACGAGCAGTACTTC.